This T cell receptor beta chain was captured by sequencing in a study of T-cell memory formation after mild COVID-19. There are 14 residues in the CDR3. CDR1 is SGHRS and CDR2 is YFSETQ in the germline V gene. The junction had 2 bases not matched to a gene; V was cut back by 4 bases and J by 1 base. One entry per CDR3 protein results from TCRdb running MiXCR on the 5' RACE reads. The sample consists of about 210,000 distinct CDR3 sequences, over 9.5% of them appearing once. Ten or more counts support this clonotype. The TCR was taken from a man aged 18 to 29 who had mild COVID-19 (a few samples of this study predate the infection). Cell type and time point are not known. The specimen sequenced was PBMCs or a T cell subset sorted from them (not recorded which). V gene TRBV5-1 combines with J gene TRBJ2-3, with 8 positions matching TRBD1. CDR3 region: CASSVGQGTDTQYF. As DNA, the CDR3 is TGCGCCAGCAGCGTGGGACAGGGCACAGATACGCAGTATTTT.